These 5 T cell receptor beta chains were sequenced from one sample in a study of blood T cell repertoires in COVID-19. Some clones are missing from TCRdb's copy, which holds only in-frame ones; the method was immunoSEQ multiplex PCR. The sample yields approximately 70,000 clones, just over 90% seen once. The sequenced sample was peripheral blood. These receptors originate from a man in his fifties or sixties with COVID-19, enrolled during active disease.

The gene calls are TRBV25-1 and TRBJ1-1; a weak D match, TRBD1 (5 bases). Germline-derived CDR1 and CDR2 are MGHDK and SYGVNS. The CDR3 sequence is 13 residues long. The V end was cut by 6 bases, the J end by 1 base, with 9 bases between. The CDR3 sequence: CASRGLGNTEAFF. The CDR3 DNA sequence: TGTGCCAGCAGGGGGCTCGGGAACACTGAAGCTTTCTTT.

The chain recombines TRBV13 with TRBJ2-5; D may be TRBD2 (5 bases). In germline, CDR1 is PRHDT, CDR2 FYEKMQ (reference sequence). This CDR3 region has 14 residues. V was shortened by 10 bases and J by 1 base, with 16 bases between the two germline ends. The CDR3: CATNSGRFQETQYF. The CDR3 DNA reads TGTGCCACCAACTCGGGAAGGTTCCAAGAGACCCAGTACTTC.

The V and J genes are TRBV4-1 and TRBJ1-5, with a weak D call TRBD1 (6 bases). V lost 1 base to trimming and J lost 8 bases, with 9 bases between them. The CDR3 is made up of 13 amino acids. Germline V gives CDR1 MGHRA, CDR2 YSYEKL. DNA for the CDR3: TGCGCCAGCAGCCAAGTAGGGGGTGAGCCCCAGCATTTT. Translating gives CASSQVGGEPQHF.

The rearrangement links TRBV6-2 or TRBV6-3 to TRBJ2-5; 8 bases line up with TRBD1. CDR1 is MNHEY, CDR2 SVGEGT, per germline. The CDR3 runs to 14 residues. V shed 5 bases, J shed 5 bases, and the junction held 7 bases outside the gene matches. The CDR3 sequence is CASSPQGAGETQYF. CDR3 DNA sequence: TGTGCCAGCAGTCCCCAGGGGGCCGGTGAGACCCAGTACTTC.

Remarks on this clone: The same CDR3 arises from other DNA sequences in this sample as well. The V and J genes are TRBV28 and TRBJ1-2; 8 bases align to TRBD1. Germline-derived CDR1 and CDR2 are MDHEN and SYDVKM. V trimming: 4 bases; J trimming: 5 bases; junction bases outside the gene matches: 3. The CDR3 has 13 amino acids. In nucleotides, the CDR3 is TGTGCCAGCAGTTCGGGACAGGATTATGGCTACACCTTC. Amino acid sequence: CASSSGQDYGYTF.